This TCR beta chain stems from a study of blood T cell repertoires in COVID-19. The CDR3 covers 14 residues. Germline V gives CDR1 MDHEN, CDR2 SYDVKM. Unmatched junction bases numbered 5, after V lost 7 bases and J lost 3 bases. Ten or more counts support this clone. Residents of approximately 25 US areas, aged roughly 18 to 89 years, made up the participants. Participants were placed into cohorts based on the clinical history they reported. Original data processing: Scientists estimated how many nucleated cells there were by amplifying reference gene primers. Here immunoSEQ multiplex PCR was the method, and the copy in TCRdb shows in-frame clones only, minus some. Clonal size and the V and J genes are those of that table, whereas D and trimming came from the DNA. The table includes fewer than 500,000 clones, 87% detected once.

This chain links TRBV28 with TRBJ1-5, with 8 nucleotides matching TRBD1. The sequence derives from a woman aged 18-29 years with acute COVID-19. Material: PBMCs or T cells enriched from blood (not recorded which). CDR3 in amino acids: CASIRDRTNQPQHF. Written as DNA, the CDR3 is TGTGCCAGCATCAGGGACAGGACCAATCAGCCCCAGCATTTT.